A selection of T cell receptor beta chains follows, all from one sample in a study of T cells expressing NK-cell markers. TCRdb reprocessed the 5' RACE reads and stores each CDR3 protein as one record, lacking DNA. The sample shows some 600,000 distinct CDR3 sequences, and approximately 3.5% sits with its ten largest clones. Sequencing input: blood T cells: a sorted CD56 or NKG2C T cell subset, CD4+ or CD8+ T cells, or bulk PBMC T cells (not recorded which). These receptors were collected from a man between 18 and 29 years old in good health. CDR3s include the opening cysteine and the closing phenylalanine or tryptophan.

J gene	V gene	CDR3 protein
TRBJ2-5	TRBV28	CASSLGTARVQETQYF
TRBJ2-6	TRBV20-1	CSAPIAGSGANVLTF
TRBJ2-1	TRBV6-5	CASSYWFGQSHEQFF
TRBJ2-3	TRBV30	CAWAGRDTQYF
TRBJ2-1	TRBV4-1	CASSRLQDNEQFF
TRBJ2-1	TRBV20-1	CSAGTSGRDYYNEQFF
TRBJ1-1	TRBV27	CASRSAGGQGARTEAFF
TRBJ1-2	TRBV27	CASSLSVGVEGYTF
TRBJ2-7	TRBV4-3	CASSQLSDRAYEQYF
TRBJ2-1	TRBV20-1	CSARQGAVDNEQFF
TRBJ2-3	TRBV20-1	CSATRTVTSTDTQYF
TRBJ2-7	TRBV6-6	CASSSAGGPTREQYF
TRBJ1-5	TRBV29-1	CSVEAESGTGKVGNQPQHF
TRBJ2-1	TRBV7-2	CAIGGSYNEQFF
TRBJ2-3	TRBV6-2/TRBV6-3	CASSYRASGRGDTQYF
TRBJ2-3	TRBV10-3	CAISESIELLTYTQYF
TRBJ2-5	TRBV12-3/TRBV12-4	CASSLGQGTAQETQYF
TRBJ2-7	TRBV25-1	CASSETLYDGNYEQYF
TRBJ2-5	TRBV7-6	CASSLRDSGRARETQYF
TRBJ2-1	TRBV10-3	CAISLANEQFF
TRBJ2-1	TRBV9	CASSSRRVGHEQFF
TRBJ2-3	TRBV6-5	CASRTRNTDTQYF
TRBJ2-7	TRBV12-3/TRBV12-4	CASSNLQRTSLDEQYF
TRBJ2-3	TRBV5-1	CASSQTSATDTQYF
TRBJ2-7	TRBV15	CATSGTPTSYEQYF
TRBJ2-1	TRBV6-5	CASSSGDERQFF
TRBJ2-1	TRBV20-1	CSARAVGVHEQFF
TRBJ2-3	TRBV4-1	CASSHTGGFNTDTQYF
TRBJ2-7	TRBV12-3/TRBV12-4	CASSFARGANEQYF
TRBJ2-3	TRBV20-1	CSASFGGSTDTQYF
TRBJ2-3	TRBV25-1	CATQGAGGDTQYF
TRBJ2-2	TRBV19	CASSMTGAGGELFF
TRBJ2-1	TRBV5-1	CASSSGTGTEQFF
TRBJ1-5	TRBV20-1	CSARPDSSSNQPQHF
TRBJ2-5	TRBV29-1	CSVEPTSGQYQETQYF